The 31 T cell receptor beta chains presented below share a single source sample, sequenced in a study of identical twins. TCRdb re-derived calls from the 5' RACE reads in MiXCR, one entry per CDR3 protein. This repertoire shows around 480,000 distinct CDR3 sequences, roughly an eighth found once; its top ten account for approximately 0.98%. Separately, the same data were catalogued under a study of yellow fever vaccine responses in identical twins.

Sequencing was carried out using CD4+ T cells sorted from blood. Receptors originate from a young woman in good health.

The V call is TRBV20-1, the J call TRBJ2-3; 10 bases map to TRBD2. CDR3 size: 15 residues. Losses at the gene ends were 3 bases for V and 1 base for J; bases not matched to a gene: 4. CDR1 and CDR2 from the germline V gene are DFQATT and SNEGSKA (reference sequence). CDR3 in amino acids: CSARASGRGTDTQYF. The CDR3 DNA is TGCAGTGCTAGGGCTAGCGGGAGAGGCACAGATACGCAGTATTTT.

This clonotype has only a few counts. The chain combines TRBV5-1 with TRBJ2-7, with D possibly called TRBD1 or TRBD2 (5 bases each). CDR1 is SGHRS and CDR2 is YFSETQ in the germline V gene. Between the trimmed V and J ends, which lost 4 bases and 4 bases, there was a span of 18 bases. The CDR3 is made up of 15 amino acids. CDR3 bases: TGCGCCAGCAGCCCTGGGGGAGACCGTCGATACGAGCAGTACTTC. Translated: CASSPGGDRRYEQYF.

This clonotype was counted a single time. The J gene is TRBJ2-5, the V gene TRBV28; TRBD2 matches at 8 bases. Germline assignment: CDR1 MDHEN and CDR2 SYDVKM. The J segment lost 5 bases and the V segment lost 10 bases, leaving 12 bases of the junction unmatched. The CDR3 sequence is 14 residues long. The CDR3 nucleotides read TGTGCCACTACCCTAAGCGGGAGTATGGAGACCCAGTACTTC. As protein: CATTLSGSMETQYF.

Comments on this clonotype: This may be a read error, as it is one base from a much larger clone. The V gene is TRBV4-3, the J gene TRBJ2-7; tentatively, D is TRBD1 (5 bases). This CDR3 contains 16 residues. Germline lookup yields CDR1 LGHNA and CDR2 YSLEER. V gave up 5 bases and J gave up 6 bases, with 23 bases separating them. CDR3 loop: CASSKAPDTSYVEQYF. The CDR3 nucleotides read TGCGCCAGCAGCAAAGCACCGGACACCTCCTACGTCGAGCAGTACTTC.

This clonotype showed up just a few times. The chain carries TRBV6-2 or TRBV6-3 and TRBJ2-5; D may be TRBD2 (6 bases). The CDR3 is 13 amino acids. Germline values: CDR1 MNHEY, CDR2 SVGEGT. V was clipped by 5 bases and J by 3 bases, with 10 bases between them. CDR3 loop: CASSGGPEETQYF. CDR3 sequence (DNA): TGTGCCAGCAGTGGAGGGCCTGAAGAGACCCAGTACTTC.

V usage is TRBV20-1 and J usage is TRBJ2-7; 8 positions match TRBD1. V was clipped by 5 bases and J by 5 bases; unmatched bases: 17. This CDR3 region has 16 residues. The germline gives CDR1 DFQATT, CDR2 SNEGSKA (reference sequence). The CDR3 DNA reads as TGCAGTGCTGAGTCCTTAGGCGGCAGGGGGCTGGACGAGCAGTACTTC. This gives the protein CSAESLGGRGLDEQYF.

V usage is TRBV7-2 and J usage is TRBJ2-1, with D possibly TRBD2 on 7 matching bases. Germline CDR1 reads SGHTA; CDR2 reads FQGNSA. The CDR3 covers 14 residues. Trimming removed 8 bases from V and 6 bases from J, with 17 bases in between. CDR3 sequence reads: CASQARGARNEQFF. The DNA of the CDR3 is TGTGCCAGCCAGGCTCGGGGGGCTCGCAATGAGCAGTTCTTC. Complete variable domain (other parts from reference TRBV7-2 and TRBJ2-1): GAGVSQSPSNKVTEKGKDVELRCDPISGHTALYWYRQSLGQGLEFLIYFQGNSAPDKSGLPSDRFSAERTGGSVSTLTIQRTQQEDSAVYLCASQARGARNEQFFGPGTRLTVL.

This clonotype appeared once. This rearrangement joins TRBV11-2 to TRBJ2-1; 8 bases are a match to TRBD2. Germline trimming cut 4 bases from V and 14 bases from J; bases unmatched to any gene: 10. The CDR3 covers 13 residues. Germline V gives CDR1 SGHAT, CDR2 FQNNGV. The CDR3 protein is CASSSNLGGEEFF. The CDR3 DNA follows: TGTGCCAGCAGCTCCAATCTCGGGGGGGAGGAGTTCTTC.

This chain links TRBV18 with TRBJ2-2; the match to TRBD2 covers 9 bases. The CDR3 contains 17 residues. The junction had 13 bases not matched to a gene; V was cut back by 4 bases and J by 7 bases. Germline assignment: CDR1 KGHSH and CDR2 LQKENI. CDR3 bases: TGTGCCAGCTCACAACCCCCCCTAGCGGGATCGAGCGGGGAGCTGTTTTTT. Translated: CASSQPPLAGSSGELFF.

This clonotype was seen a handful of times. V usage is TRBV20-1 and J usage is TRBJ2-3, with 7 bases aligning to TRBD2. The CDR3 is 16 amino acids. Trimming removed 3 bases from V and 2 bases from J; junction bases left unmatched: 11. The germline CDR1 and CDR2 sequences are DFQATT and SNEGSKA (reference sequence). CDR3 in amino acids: CSASAPEAGDTDTQYF. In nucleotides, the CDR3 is TGCAGTGCTAGTGCCCCGGAGGCGGGGGACACAGATACGCAGTATTTT.

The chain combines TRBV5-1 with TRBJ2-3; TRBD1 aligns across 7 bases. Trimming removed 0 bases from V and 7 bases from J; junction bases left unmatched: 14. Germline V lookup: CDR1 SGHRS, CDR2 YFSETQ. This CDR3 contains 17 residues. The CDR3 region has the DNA TGCGCCAGCAGCTTGGAATCTACGACAGGGTGGTTATATACGCAGTATTTT. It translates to CASSLESTTGWLYTQYF.

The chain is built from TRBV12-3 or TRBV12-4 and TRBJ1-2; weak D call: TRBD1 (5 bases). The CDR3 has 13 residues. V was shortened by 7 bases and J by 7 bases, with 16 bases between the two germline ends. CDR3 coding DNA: TGTGCCAGCAAATTGGCAGGGCAGGGTGGCTACACCTTC. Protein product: CASKLAGQGGYTF.

The CDR3 spells CASSYRAENEQFF. The CDR3 DNA reads TGTGCCAGCAGTTACCGGGCGGAAAATGAGCAGTTCTTC. The chain carries TRBV6-6 and TRBJ2-1; D is unclear. Germline CDR1 MNHNY, CDR2 SVGAGI (reference sequence). This CDR3 is 13 amino acids long. V dropped 2 bases and J dropped 7 bases, with 9 bases sitting between them.

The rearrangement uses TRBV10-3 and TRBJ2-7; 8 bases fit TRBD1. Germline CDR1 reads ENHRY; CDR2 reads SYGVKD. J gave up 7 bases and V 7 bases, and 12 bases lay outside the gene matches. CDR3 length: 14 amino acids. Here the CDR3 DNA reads TGTGCCATCACCGAGAGGCAGGGGGCGGGAGAGCAGTACTTC. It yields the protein CAITERQGAGEQYF.

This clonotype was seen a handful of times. CDR3: CASSYLGAGQGYEQYF. CDR3 nucleotides: TGTGCCAGCAGTTACCTGGGCGCGGGACAGGGCTACGAGCAGTACTTC. The rearrangement joins TRBV6-2 or TRBV6-3 to TRBJ2-7; TRBD1 agrees at 9 bases. The CDR3 spans 16 residues. Germline V gene data show CDR1 as MNHEY and CDR2 as SVGEGT. Trimming at V came to 2 bases and at J to 3 bases, leaving 8 bases not matched to a gene.

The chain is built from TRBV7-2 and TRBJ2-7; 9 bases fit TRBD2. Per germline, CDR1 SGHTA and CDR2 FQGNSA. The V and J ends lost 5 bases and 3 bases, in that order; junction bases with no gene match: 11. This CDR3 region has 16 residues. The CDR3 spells CASSRSSSGVNYEQYF. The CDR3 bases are TGTGCCAGCAGCCGCAGTTCTAGCGGGGTTAACTACGAGCAGTACTTC.

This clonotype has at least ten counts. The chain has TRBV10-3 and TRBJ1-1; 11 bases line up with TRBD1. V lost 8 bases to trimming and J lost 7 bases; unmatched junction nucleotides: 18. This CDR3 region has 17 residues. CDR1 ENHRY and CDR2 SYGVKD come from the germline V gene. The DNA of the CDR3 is TGTGCCATCTCGACCCTCCCCCTGGGACAGGGGGTAGGTGAAGCTTTCTTT. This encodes CAISTLPLGQGVGEAFF.

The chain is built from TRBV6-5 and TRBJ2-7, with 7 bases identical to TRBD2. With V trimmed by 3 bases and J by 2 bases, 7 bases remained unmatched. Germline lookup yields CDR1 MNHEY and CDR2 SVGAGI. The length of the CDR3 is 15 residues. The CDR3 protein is CASSYNREAPYEQYF. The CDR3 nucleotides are TGTGCCAGCAGTTATAATCGGGAGGCGCCCTACGAGCAGTACTTC.

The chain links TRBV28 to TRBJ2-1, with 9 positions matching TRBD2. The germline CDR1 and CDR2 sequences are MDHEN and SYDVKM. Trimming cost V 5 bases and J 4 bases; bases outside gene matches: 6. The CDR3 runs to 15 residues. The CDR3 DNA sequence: TGTGCCAGCAGTCCAAGCGGGAGGAATTACAATGAGCAGTTCTTC. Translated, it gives CASSPSGRNYNEQFF.

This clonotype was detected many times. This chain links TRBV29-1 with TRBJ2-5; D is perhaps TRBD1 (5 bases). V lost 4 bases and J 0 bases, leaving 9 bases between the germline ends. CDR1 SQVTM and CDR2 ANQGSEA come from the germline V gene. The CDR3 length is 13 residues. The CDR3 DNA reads TGCAGCGTTGGACAGAGCTACCAAGAGACCCAGTACTTC. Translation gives CSVGQSYQETQYF.

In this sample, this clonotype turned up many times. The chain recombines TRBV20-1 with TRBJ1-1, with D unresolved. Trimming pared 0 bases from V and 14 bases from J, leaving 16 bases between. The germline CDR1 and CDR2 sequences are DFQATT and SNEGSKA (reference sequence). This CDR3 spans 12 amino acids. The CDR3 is CSARDLDTTAFF. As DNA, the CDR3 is TGCAGTGCTAGAGATCTCGACACCACGGCCTTCTTT.

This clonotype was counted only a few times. This CDR3 is CASLPTSGDAEQFF. The CDR3 DNA reads as TGTGCCAGCTTGCCGACTAGCGGAGATGCGGAGCAGTTCTTC. The V call is TRBV18, the J call TRBJ2-1, with TRBD2 matching 9 bases. Germline V gene lookup returns CDR1 KGHSH and CDR2 LQKENI. The length of the CDR3 is 14 residues. The ends lost 7 bases at V and 10 bases at J; junction bases unmatched: 11.

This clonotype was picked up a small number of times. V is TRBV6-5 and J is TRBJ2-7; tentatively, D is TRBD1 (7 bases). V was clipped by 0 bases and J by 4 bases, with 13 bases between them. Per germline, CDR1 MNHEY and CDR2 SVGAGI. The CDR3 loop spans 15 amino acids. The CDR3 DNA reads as TGTGCCAGCAGTTACTCGGCAGGGGGGTCTTACGAGCAGTACTTC. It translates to CASSYSAGGSYEQYF.

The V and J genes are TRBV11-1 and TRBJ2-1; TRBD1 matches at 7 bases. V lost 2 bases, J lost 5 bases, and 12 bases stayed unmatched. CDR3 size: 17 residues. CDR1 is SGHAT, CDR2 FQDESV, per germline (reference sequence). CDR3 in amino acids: CASSLWAAGGPDNEQFF. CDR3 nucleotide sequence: TGTGCCAGCAGCTTATGGGCGGCAGGGGGACCCGACAATGAGCAGTTCTTC.

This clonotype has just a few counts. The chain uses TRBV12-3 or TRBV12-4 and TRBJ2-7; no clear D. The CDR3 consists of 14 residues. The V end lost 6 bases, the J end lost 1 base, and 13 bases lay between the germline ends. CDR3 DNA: TGTGCCAGCAGCCCATTAACCCCGTCCTACGAGCAGTACTTC. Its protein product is CASSPLTPSYEQYF.

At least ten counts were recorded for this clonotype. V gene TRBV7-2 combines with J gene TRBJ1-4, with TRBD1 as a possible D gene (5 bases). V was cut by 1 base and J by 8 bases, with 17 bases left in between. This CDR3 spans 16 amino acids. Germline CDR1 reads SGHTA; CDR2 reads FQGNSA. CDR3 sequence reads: CASSLGSQGTGEKLFF. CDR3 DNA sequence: TGTGCCAGCAGCTTAGGTAGTCAGGGTACCGGAGAAAAACTGTTTTTT.

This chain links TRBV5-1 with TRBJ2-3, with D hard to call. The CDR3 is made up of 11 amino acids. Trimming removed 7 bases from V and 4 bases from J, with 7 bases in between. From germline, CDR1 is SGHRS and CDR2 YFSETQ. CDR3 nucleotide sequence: TGCGCCAGCTACAGCGCAGATACGCAGTATTTT. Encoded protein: CASYSADTQYF. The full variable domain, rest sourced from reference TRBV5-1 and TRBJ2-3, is KAGVTQTPRYLIKTRGQQVTLSCSPISGHRSVSWYQQTPGQGLQFLFEYFSETQRNKGNFPGRFSGRQFSNSRSEMNVSTLELGDSALYLCASYSADTQYFGPGTRLTVL.

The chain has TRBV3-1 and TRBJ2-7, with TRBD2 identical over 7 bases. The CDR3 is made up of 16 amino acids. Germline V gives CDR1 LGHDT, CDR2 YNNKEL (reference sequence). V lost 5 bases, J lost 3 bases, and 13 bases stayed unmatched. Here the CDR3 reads CASSGDRVAGVYEQYF. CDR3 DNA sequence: TGTGCCAGCAGCGGGGATAGGGTAGCGGGTGTCTACGAGCAGTACTTC.

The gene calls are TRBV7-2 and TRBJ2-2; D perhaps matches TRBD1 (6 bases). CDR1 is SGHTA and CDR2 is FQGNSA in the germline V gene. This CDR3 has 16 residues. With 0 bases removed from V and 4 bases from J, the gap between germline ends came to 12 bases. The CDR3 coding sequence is TGTGCCAGCAGCTTAGCCGGGACACTCCTCACCGGGGAGCTGTTTTTT. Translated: CASSLAGTLLTGELFF.

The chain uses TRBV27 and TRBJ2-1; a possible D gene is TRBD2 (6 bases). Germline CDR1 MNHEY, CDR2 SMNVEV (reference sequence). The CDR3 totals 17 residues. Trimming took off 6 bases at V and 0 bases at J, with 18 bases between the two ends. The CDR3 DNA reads TGTGCCAGCAGGACTTCGGGACTCGCCGACTCCTACAATGAGCAGTTCTTC. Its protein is CASRTSGLADSYNEQFF.

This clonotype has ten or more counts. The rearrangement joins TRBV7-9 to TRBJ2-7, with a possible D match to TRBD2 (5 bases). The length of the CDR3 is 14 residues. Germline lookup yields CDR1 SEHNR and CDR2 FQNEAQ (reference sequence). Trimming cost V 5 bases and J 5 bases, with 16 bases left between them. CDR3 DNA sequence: TGTGCCAGCAGCGGAACCCGGGGTTACGACGAGCAGTACTTC. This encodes CASSGTRGYDEQYF.